This T cell receptor beta chain derives from a study of human T cells and chemical hapten exposure. Looking at the study overall: An area of 2 cm by about 2.2 cm on upper inner arm skin received 2% DPC for sensitization.

As to time point: patch test 3, about 24 weeks after DPC sensitization. Treatment given: therapeutic diphenylcyclopropenone sensitization with weekly scalp DPC. The library attached unique molecular identifiers to individual cDNA molecules. TCRdb re-analysed the RACE reads in MiXCR, keeping a single row per CDR3 protein. This table has some 170,000 distinct CDR3 sequences, around a quarter appearing once. The study's findings and limits: In comparison with controls, expanded TCRs gave rise to a significantly larger number of large CDR3 similarity clusters.

This clonotype was seen ten or more times. The antigen is undetermined. The germline V gene encodes CDR1 MGHRA and CDR2 YSYEKL. The CDR3 totals 15 residues. V was cut by 0 bases and J by 10 bases, with 13 bases left in between. The TCR comes from a woman aged 18-35 years with alopecia areata. Some clones in this sample may be carry-over from other donors' samples. This material consisted of whole blood, taken in connection with sensitization to the hapten diphenylcyclopropenone (DPC). The chain combines TRBV4-1 with TRBJ1-6, with D tentatively TRBD1 (5 bases). The CDR3 bases are TGCGCCAGCAGCCAAGAGGCTCAGGGACTGTCACCCCTCCACTTT. Its translation is CASSQEAQGLSPLHF.